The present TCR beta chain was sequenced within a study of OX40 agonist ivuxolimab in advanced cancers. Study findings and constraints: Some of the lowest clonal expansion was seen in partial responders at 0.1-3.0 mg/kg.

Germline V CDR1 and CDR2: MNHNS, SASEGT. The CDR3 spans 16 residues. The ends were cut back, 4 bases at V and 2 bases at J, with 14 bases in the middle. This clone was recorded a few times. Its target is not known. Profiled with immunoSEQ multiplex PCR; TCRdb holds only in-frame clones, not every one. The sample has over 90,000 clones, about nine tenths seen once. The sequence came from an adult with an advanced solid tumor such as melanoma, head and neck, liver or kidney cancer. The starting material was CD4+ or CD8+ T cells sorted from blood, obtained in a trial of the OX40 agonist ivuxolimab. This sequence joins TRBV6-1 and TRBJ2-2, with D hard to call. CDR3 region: CASSVDWELNTGELFF. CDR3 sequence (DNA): TGTGCCAGCAGTGTGGATTGGGAACTTAACACCGGGGAGCTGTTTTTT.